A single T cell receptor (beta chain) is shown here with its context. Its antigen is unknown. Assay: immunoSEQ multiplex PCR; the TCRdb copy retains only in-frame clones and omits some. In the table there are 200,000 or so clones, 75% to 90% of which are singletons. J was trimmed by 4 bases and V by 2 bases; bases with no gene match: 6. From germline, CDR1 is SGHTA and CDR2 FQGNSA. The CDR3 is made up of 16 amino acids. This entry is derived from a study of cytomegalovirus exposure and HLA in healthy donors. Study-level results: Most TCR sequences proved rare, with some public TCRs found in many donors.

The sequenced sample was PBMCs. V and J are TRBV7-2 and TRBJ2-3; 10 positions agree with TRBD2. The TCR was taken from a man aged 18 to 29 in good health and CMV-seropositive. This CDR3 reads CASSLRASGSADTQYF. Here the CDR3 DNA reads TGTGCCAGCAGCTTAAGGGCTAGCGGGAGCGCAGATACGCAGTATTTT.